The 30 T cell receptor beta chains below were found in one sample sequenced in a study of shared clonotypes between healthy human individuals. The assay was immunoSEQ multiplex PCR, and TCRdb's table has in-frame clones only and misses some. The repertoire has about 2 million clones, 85% to 95% of them found once; the top ten carry more than 0.1%. The sample comprised naive CD4+ T cells sorted from blood. Subset defined: CD45RA+ positively selected. These receptors all come from a man between 18 and 29 years old in good health.

V and J are TRBV10-3 and TRBJ1-5, with no clear D. Trimming stripped 2 bases from V and 9 bases from J, with 8 bases between. The CDR3 loop spans 12 amino acids. Germline CDR1 ENHRY, CDR2 SYGVKD. For the CDR3, the DNA is TGTGCCATCAGTGAGGCGAACCGGCCCCAGCATTTT. Protein sequence: CAISEANRPQHF.

The rearrangement uses TRBV6-5 and TRBJ1-1; 7 bases match TRBD1. CDR3 length: 13 amino acids. The trim removed 8 bases at V and 4 bases at J, leaving 7 bases unmatched. The germline CDR1 and CDR2 sequences are MNHEY and SVGAGI. The CDR3 DNA is TGTGCCAGCGAAGGGGGCGAAGGCACTGAAGCTTTCTTT. This encodes CASEGGEGTEAFF.

This chain uses TRBV28 with TRBJ1-2; possibly TRBD1 for D (6 bases). There are 15 residues in the CDR3. Trimming left V 7 bases short and J 6 bases short, with 21 bases between. The germline V gene encodes CDR1 MDHEN and CDR2 SYDVKM. The CDR3 loop reads CASTTLYPHRDGYTF. CDR3 coding DNA: TGTGCCAGCACCACTTTATACCCTCACAGGGATGGCTACACCTTC.

This clone appeared once. The V gene is TRBV7-9, the J gene TRBJ1-5; D gene unclear. CDR3 length: 14 residues. The V and J ends lost 5 bases and 0 bases respectively, with 8 bases between them. CDR1 and CDR2 (germline): SEHNR, FQNEAQ (reference sequence). The CDR3 reads CASSPRDSNQPQHF. The CDR3 nucleotides read TGTGCCAGCAGCCCGCGGGATAGCAATCAGCCCCAGCATTTT. Full variable domain (remainder filled in from reference TRBV7-9 and TRBJ1-5): DTGVSQNPRHKITKRGQNVTFRCDPISEHNRLYWYRQTLGQGPEFLTYFQNEAQLEKSRLLSDRFSAERPKGSFSTLEIQRTEQGDSAMYLCASSPRDSNQPQHFGDGTRLSIL.

This chain links TRBV5-4 with TRBJ2-3; no clear D. Trimming took off 0 bases at V and 6 bases at J, with 8 bases between the two ends. Germline CDR1 and CDR2: SGHNT and YYREEE (reference sequence). This CDR3 has 13 amino acids. The CDR3 protein is CASSLAPMDTQYF. CDR3 coding DNA: TGTGCCAGCAGCTTGGCCCCGATGGATACGCAGTATTTT.

The CDR3 loop is CASSIAGTGTGNTIYF. For the CDR3, the DNA is TGTGCCAGTAGTATAGCGGGGACAGGGACTGGAAACACCATATATTTT. The chain links TRBV19 to TRBJ1-3; TRBD1 matches at 9 bases. The CDR3 consists of 16 residues. Per germline, CDR1 LNHDA and CDR2 SQIVND (reference sequence). After removal of 1 base from V and 2 bases from J, the junction contained 3 bases not matched to a gene.

This chain uses TRBV11-2 with TRBJ1-4; D unresolved. Trimming removed 5 bases at V and 0 bases at J, with 10 bases between. This CDR3 is built from 15 residues. Germline CDR1 SGHAT, CDR2 FQNNGV. CDR3 sequence (DNA): TGTGCCAGCAGCCTGTACGCTTCAACTAATGAAAAACTGTTTTTT. The encoded protein is CASSLYASTNEKLFF.

Worth noting for this clone: The same CDR3 arises from other DNA sequences in this sample as well. The chain has TRBV6-5 and TRBJ2-6, with D possibly being TRBD2 (5 bases). Germline V gene data show CDR1 as MNHEY and CDR2 as SVGAGI. V was clipped by 4 bases and J by 0 bases, with 7 bases between them. This CDR3 contains 15 residues. The CDR3 DNA sequence: TGTGCCAGCAGTTCCCGGGGCTCTGGGGCCAACGTCCTGACTTTC. Protein: CASSSRGSGANVLTF.

CDR3 bases: TGTGCCAGCAGCACCCGGGACACACAAGAGACCCAGTACTTC. As protein: CASSTRDTQETQYF. The rearrangement uses TRBV9 and TRBJ2-5, with D tentatively TRBD1 (6 bases). This CDR3 is 14 amino acids long. The V end was cut by 4 bases, the J end by 2 bases, with 12 bases between. Germline assignment: CDR1 SGDLS and CDR2 YYNGEE.

The chain uses TRBV21-1 and TRBJ2-7; the DNA was not used to check the table's D call, TRBD1. TRBV21-1 is reported as a pseudogene. The CDR3 is made up of 15 amino acids. As DNA, the CDR3 is TGTGCCAGCAGCAACTGGGGACAGCGCCCCTACGAGCAGTACTTC. Protein: CASSNWGQRPYEQYF.

The table lists this clone with a count of one. The chain links TRBV18 to TRBJ1-2, with D uncertain. The CDR3 has 14 amino acids. Deletions cut 5 bases from V and 0 bases from J, with 10 bases between. Germline-derived CDR1 and CDR2 are KGHSH and LQKENI. The chain's CDR3 is CASSNDAANYGYTF. The CDR3 nucleotides are TGTGCCAGCTCAAACGACGCGGCTAACTATGGCTACACCTTC.

This clone was seen only once. The rearrangement uses TRBV18 and TRBJ1-1; D is unclear. From germline, CDR1 is KGHSH and CDR2 LQKENI. V lost 3 bases, J lost 0 bases, and 8 bases lay in between. The CDR3 is made up of 14 amino acids. The CDR3 region is CASSPIELNTEAFF. CDR3 sequence (DNA): TGTGCCAGCTCACCTATCGAGCTGAACACTGAAGCTTTCTTT.

The chain combines TRBV19 with TRBJ2-5; tentative D call: TRBD1 (6 bases). The V end lost 5 bases, the J end lost 3 bases, and 16 bases lay between the germline ends. Looked up from germline, CDR1 is LNHDA and CDR2 is SQIVND (reference sequence). CDR3 length equals 15 residues. The CDR3 protein is CASSVAGGQKETQYF. As DNA, the CDR3 is TGTGCCAGTAGTGTGGCCGGAGGACAGAAAGAGACCCAGTACTTC.

The genes are TRBV21-1 and TRBJ1-1; the tabulated D call, TRBD1, remains unverified against the DNA. TRBV21-1 is described as a pseudogene. This CDR3 has 12 amino acids. CDR3 sequence reads: CAIQDRSGEAFF. The CDR3 DNA follows: TGTGCCATCCAAGACAGGTCCGGTGAAGCTTTCTTT.

This clone was recorded only once. The rearrangement joins TRBV6-5 to TRBJ1-6, with D possibly TRBD1 on 6 matching bases. Germline values: CDR1 MNHEY, CDR2 SVGAGI. The CDR3 consists of 14 residues. Deletions cut 11 bases from V and 7 bases from J, with 18 bases between. The CDR3 DNA sequence: TGTGCCGCCCGGCAGGGACACGGGAATTCACCCCTCCACTTT. Its translation: CAARQGHGNSPLHF.

This chain connects TRBV7-2 to TRBJ2-7; TRBD2 might be the D (5 bases). Germline CDR1 reads SGHTA; CDR2 reads FQGNSA. This CDR3 region has 15 residues. V lost 1 base and J 2 bases, leaving 12 bases between the germline ends. CDR3 amino acids: CASSLGEGLTYEQYF. As DNA, the CDR3 is TGTGCCAGCAGCTTAGGAGAAGGACTTACCTACGAGCAGTACTTC. The full variable domain, with the rest looked up from reference TRBV7-2 and TRBJ2-7, is GAGVSQSPSNKVTEKGKDVELRCDPISGHTALYWYRQSLGQGLEFLIYFQGNSAPDKSGLPSDRFSAERTGGSVSTLTIQRTQQEDSAVYLCASSLGEGLTYEQYFGPGTRLTVT.

The V gene is TRBV4-2, the J gene TRBJ2-4, with D maybe TRBD2 (6 bases). This CDR3 spans 14 amino acids. Germline CDR1 LGHNA, CDR2 YNFKEQ. Trimming pared 4 bases from V and 8 bases from J, leaving 15 bases between. The CDR3 sequence is CASSLRDSVDIQYF. In DNA, the CDR3 is TGTGCCAGCAGCCTCCGGGACTCGGTTGACATTCAGTACTTC.

This rearrangement joins TRBV10-3 to TRBJ1-3; 10 nucleotides align to TRBD1. The CDR3 length is 15 residues. CDR1 is ENHRY, CDR2 SYGVKD, per germline. V shed 6 bases and J 4 bases; nucleotides not matched to a gene: 6. CDR3 bases: TGTGCCATCAGCGACAGGGGGCGAGAAGGAAACACCATATATTTT. Amino acid sequence: CAISDRGREGNTIYF.

The chain is built from TRBV18 and TRBJ2-3; the match to TRBD1 covers 9 bases. The trim removed 2 bases at V and 4 bases at J, leaving 4 bases unmatched. The CDR3 loop spans 15 amino acids. Germline assignment: CDR1 KGHSH and CDR2 LQKENI. CDR3 bases: TGTGCCAGCTCACCAATGGGACAGGGCCCAGATACGCAGTATTTT. Translating gives CASSPMGQGPDTQYF.

The chain uses TRBV19 and TRBJ2-5; D is uncertain. Looked up from germline, CDR1 is LNHDA and CDR2 is SQIVND (reference sequence). Between the trimmed V and J ends, which lost 1 base and 3 bases, there was a span of 6 bases. The CDR3 covers 13 residues. The chain's CDR3 is CASSIAAEETQYF. DNA of the CDR3: TGTGCCAGTAGTATAGCTGCTGAAGAGACCCAGTACTTC.

Of note for this clone: The same CDR3 arises from other DNA sequences in this sample as well. The rearrangement uses TRBV11-3 and TRBJ2-3; D not certain. Germline CDR1 reads SGHNT; CDR2 reads YENEEA. The CDR3 loop spans 12 amino acids. V was cut by 1 base and J by 6 bases, with 5 bases left in between. The CDR3 nucleotides are TGTGCCAGCAGCTTAGTTGGGGATACGCAGTATTTT. It specifies CASSLVGDTQYF.

This chain connects TRBV29-1 to TRBJ1-4; the match to TRBD1 covers 9 bases. Germline V lookup: CDR1 SQVTM, CDR2 ANQGSEA. The CDR3 spans 14 residues. V dropped 1 base and J dropped 5; count of bases not matched to a gene: 2. The CDR3 is CSVEAGTGNEKLFF. The CDR3 region has the DNA TGCAGCGTTGAAGCTGGGACAGGGAATGAAAAACTGTTTTTT. Looking up the rest from reference TRBV29-1 and TRBJ1-4 gives the full variable domain: SAVISQKPSRDICQRGTSLTIQCQVDSQVTMMFWYRQQPGQSLTLIATANQGSEATYESGFVIDKFPISRPNLTFSTLTVSNMSPEDSSIYLCSVEAGTGNEKLFFGSGTQLSVL.

This sequence joins TRBV6-1 and TRBJ2-2, with 7 bases fitting TRBD2. V dropped 0 bases and J dropped 5; count of bases not matched to a gene: 3. The CDR3 runs 15 residues. Per the germline V gene, CDR1 is MNHNS and CDR2 is SASEGT. The CDR3 coding sequence is TGTGCCAGCAGTGAAGCGCGGGGAGGGACCGGGGAGCTGTTTTTT. Encoded protein: CASSEARGGTGELFF.

Details on this clone: The sample holds other DNA sequences that translate to the same CDR3. This chain joins TRBV5-4 and TRBJ2-7; 10 nucleotides line up with TRBD1. Germline V gene lookup returns CDR1 SGHNT and CDR2 YYREEE (reference sequence). The CDR3 loop spans 14 amino acids. The V segment lost 3 bases and the J segment 4 bases; nucleotides outside the gene matches: 4. The CDR3 DNA reads TGTGCCAGCAGCTCCGGACAGGGGGGGTACGAGCAGTACTTC. Translation gives CASSSGQGGYEQYF.

The chain is built from TRBV4-3 and TRBJ2-3, with 11 bases aligning to TRBD2. Germline V gene sequence: CDR1 LGHNA, CDR2 YSLEER. The CDR3 spans 16 residues. With 2 bases clipped from V and 6 bases from J, the junction kept 7 bases outside the gene matches. Here the CDR3 reads CASSQHSGRAKDTQYF. For the CDR3, the DNA is TGCGCCAGCAGCCAACATAGCGGGAGGGCCAAGGATACGCAGTATTTT.

This sequence joins TRBV5-1 and TRBJ1-2; maybe TRBD1 (6 bases). This CDR3 is built from 14 residues. In germline, CDR1 is SGHRS, CDR2 YFSETQ. Trimming shortened V by 1 base and J by 5 bases, and 12 bases separated the two germline ends. The CDR3 protein is CASSLRTASYGYTF. The CDR3 coding sequence is TGCGCCAGCAGCTTGAGGACAGCCTCTTATGGCTACACCTTC.

The chain couples TRBV6-5 to TRBJ1-4, with 9 bases that match TRBD1. The CDR3 runs 14 residues. The V gene's germline CDR1 is MNHEY and CDR2 SVGAGI. The trim removed 4 bases at V and 8 bases at J, leaving 5 bases unmatched. This CDR3 is CASSLGQGNEKLFF. CDR3 DNA sequence: TGTGCCAGCAGTTTGGGACAGGGTAACGAAAAACTGTTTTTT.

The V gene is TRBV5-6, the J gene TRBJ2-1; TRBD2 aligns across 11 bases. Per the germline V gene, CDR1 is SGHDT and CDR2 is YYEEEE. The CDR3 is 15 residues long. V was clipped by 6 bases and J by 4 bases; unmatched bases: 6. This CDR3 reads CASNLLAGGYNEQFF. CDR3 nucleotide sequence: TGTGCCAGCAACCTTTTAGCGGGAGGGTACAATGAGCAGTTCTTC.

About this clone: Other DNA sequences in this sample translate to the same CDR3. This CDR3 is CASSPTGYNEQFF. CDR3 DNA sequence: TGTGCCAGCAGCCCGACAGGTTACAATGAGCAGTTCTTC. The chain uses TRBV7-3 and TRBJ2-1, with D perhaps matching TRBD1 (6 bases). The length of the CDR3 is 13 residues. CDR1 and CDR2 (germline): SGHTA, FQGTGA. V was shortened by 5 bases and J by 4 bases, with 9 bases between the two germline ends.

At least ten counts were recorded for this clone. The chain combines TRBV7-9 with TRBJ1-3; D call uncertain. Germline lookup yields CDR1 SEHNR and CDR2 FQNEAQ (reference sequence). The V end lost 2 bases, the J end lost 2 bases, and 13 bases lay between the germline ends. The CDR3 totals 16 residues. The CDR3 region is CASSLYGQEAGNTIYF. CDR3 sequence (DNA): TGTGCCAGCAGCTTATATGGCCAGGAGGCTGGAAACACCATATATTTT. Supplemented by reference TRBV7-9 and TRBJ1-3, the full variable domain reads DTGVSQNPRHKITKRGQNVTFRCDPISEHNRLYWYRQTLGQGPEFLTYFQNEAQLEKSRLLSDRFSAERPKGSFSTLEIQRTEQGDSAMYLCASSLYGQEAGNTIYFGEGSWLTVV.